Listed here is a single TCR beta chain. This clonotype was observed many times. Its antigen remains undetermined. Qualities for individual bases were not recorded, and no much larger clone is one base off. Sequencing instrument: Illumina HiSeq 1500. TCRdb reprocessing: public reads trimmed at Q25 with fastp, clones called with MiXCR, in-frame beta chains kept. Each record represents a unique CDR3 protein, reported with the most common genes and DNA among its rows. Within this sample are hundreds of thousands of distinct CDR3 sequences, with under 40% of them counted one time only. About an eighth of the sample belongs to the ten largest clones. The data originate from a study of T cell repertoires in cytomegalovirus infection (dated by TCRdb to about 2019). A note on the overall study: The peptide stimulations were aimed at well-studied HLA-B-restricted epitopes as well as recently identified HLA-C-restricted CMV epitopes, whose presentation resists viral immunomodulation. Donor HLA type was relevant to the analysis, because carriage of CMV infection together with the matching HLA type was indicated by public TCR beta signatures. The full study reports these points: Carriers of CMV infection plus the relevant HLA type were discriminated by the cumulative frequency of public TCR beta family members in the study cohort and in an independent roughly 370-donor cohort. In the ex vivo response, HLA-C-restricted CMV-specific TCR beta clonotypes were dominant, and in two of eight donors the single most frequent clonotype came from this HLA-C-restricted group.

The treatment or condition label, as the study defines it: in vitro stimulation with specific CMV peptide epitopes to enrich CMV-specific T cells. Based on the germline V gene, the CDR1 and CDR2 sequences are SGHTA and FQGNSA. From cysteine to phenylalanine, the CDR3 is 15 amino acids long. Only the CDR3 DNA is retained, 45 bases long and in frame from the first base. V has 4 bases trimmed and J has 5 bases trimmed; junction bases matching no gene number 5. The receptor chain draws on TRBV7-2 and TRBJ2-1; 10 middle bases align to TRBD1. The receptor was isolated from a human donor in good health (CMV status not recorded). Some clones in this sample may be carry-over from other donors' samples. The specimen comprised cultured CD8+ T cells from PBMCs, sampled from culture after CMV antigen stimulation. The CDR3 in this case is CASSWWGQGNNEQFF. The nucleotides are TGTGCCAGCAGCTGGTGGGGACAGGGGAACAATGAGCAGTTCTTC. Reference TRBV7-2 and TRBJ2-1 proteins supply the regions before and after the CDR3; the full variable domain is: GAGVSQSPSNKVTEKGKDVELRCDPISGHTALYWYRQSLGQGLEFLIYFQGNSAPDKSGLPSDRFSAERTGGSVSTLTIQRTQQEDSAVYLCASSWWGQGNNEQFFGPGTRLTVL.